This section outlines one T cell receptor beta chain sequence together with its context. Other DNA sequences in this specimen translate into the identical CDR3. The assay was immunoSEQ multiplex PCR, and TCRdb's table has in-frame clones only and misses some. The sample lists roughly 86,000 clones, 85% to 95% occurring once. This specimen belongs to a study of control samples from healthy donors and cancer patients. This TCR was sampled from a woman aged 25 to 39 in good health. Sequencing was done on a sample of blood.

The CDR3 protein is CASSLDRANTEAFF. CDR3 sequence (DNA): TGCGCCAGCAGCTTGGACAGGGCCAACACTGAAGCTTTCTTT. The chain is built from TRBV5-1 and TRBJ1-1; D is perhaps TRBD1 (6 bases). The CDR3 is made up of 14 amino acids. V was trimmed by 0 bases and J by 2 bases, leaving 8 bases between them. CDR1 is SGHRS and CDR2 is YFSETQ in the germline V gene.